These T cell receptor beta chains were read from a single sample in a study of PD-1 blockade in classical Hodgkin lymphoma. Clones were sequenced by immunoSEQ multiplex PCR, and TCRdb holds only the in-frame ones, with some missing. The sample has about 35,000 clones, 80% to 95% seen once. Source: CD4+ T cells from blood, taken at baseline. All receptors come from a human donor with classical Hodgkin lymphoma. The CDR3 runs from the conserved cysteine through the conserved F or W. Fields, in order: D gene, clone size, V gene, J gene, CDR3 protein, CDR3 DNA. The D gene is left open where the match is weak. Some rows have no size entry. The others give once, few or many, or a class for an expanded clone.

d_call: NA; clone_size: NA; v_call: TRBV7-9; j_call: TRBJ2-2; cdr3_aa: CASSLGGTGELFF; cdr3_nt: TGTGCCAGCAGCTTAGGGGGAACCGGGGAGCTGTTTTTT
d_call: NA; clone_size: NA; v_call: TRBV10-3; j_call: TRBJ2-3; cdr3_aa: CAISQETITDTQYF; cdr3_nt: TGTGCCATCAGTCAGGAGACCATCACAGATACGCAGTATTTT
d_call: NA; clone_size: NA; v_call: TRBV4-1; j_call: TRBJ1-2; cdr3_aa: CASSQDRGNYGYTF; cdr3_nt: TGCGCCAGCAGCCAAGATCGGGGGAACTATGGCTACACCTTC
d_call: NA; clone_size: NA; v_call: TRBV30; j_call: TRBJ1-1; cdr3_aa: CAWSRGTPNTEAFF; cdr3_nt: TGTGCCTGGAGTAGGGGGACACCGAACACTGAAGCTTTCTTT
d_call: NA; clone_size: NA; v_call: TRBV6-5; j_call: TRBJ1-4; cdr3_aa: CASSPIDMEGEKLFF; cdr3_nt: TGTGCCAGCAGTCCGATTGATATGGAGGGCGAAAAACTGTTTTTT
d_call: NA; clone_size: NA; v_call: TRBV30; j_call: TRBJ2-2; cdr3_aa: CAQSDLSTGELFF; cdr3_nt: TGTGCCCAATCGGACCTATCGACCGGGGAGCTGTTTTTT
d_call: NA; clone_size: once; v_call: TRBV29-1; j_call: TRBJ1-2; cdr3_aa: CSADRQESYGYTF; cdr3_nt: TGCAGCGCGGACAGACAAGAATCCTATGGCTACACCTTC
d_call: NA; clone_size: NA; v_call: TRBV7-2; j_call: TRBJ1-3; cdr3_aa: CASSLEQEPSGNTIYF; cdr3_nt: TGTGCCAGCAGCTTAGAACAGGAACCCTCTGGAAACACCATATATTTT
d_call: NA; clone_size: NA; v_call: TRBV6-5; j_call: TRBJ2-5; cdr3_aa: CASSPDFQETQYF; cdr3_nt: TGTGCCAGCAGCCCGGACTTCCAAGAGACCCAGTACTTC
d_call: TRBD1; clone_size: NA; v_call: TRBV28; j_call: TRBJ2-3; cdr3_aa: CASRTGTDTDTQYF; cdr3_nt: TGTGCCAGCAGAACCGGGACAGACACAGATACGCAGTATTTT
d_call: TRBD2; clone_size: few; v_call: TRBV6-1; j_call: TRBJ2-7; cdr3_aa: CASSESRGGTYEQYF; cdr3_nt: TGTGCCAGCAGTGAAAGTCGGGGGGGCACCTACGAGCAGTACTTC
d_call: TRBD1; clone_size: NA; v_call: TRBV11-2; j_call: TRBJ1-1; cdr3_aa: CASSWAGGRLNTEAFF; cdr3_nt: TGTGCCAGCAGCTGGGCAGGGGGCCGATTGAACACTGAAGCTTTCTTT
d_call: NA; clone_size: NA; v_call: TRBV7-6; j_call: TRBJ1-1; cdr3_aa: CASSLRGPNTEAFF; cdr3_nt: TGTGCCAGCAGCCTCAGGGGCCCGAACACTGAAGCTTTCTTT
d_call: NA; clone_size: NA; v_call: TRBV10-3; j_call: TRBJ1-4; cdr3_aa: CAISGADGTATNEKLFF; cdr3_nt: TGTGCCATCAGTGGGGCGGACGGAACTGCAACTAATGAAAAACTGTTTTTT
d_call: NA; clone_size: NA; v_call: TRBV7-2; j_call: TRBJ1-4; cdr3_aa: CASSLAGSNGGLFF; cdr3_nt: TGTGCCAGCAGCTTAGCGGGGTCAAACGGTGGGCTGTTTTTT
d_call: TRBD2; clone_size: NA; v_call: TRBV29-1; j_call: TRBJ2-1; cdr3_aa: CSVQRLAGVDEQFF; cdr3_nt: TGCAGCGTTCAAAGGCTAGCGGGTGTCGATGAGCAGTTCTTC
d_call: TRBD2; clone_size: NA; v_call: TRBV5-1; j_call: TRBJ2-7; cdr3_aa: CASSLVGREGLEQYF; cdr3_nt: TGCGCCAGCAGCTTGGTCGGGCGGGAGGGCCTCGAGCAGTACTTC
d_call: TRBD1; clone_size: NA; v_call: TRBV27; j_call: TRBJ2-6; cdr3_aa: CATRLTQGARAGANVLTF; cdr3_nt: TGTGCCACCCGTTTAACACAGGGGGCGCGAGCTGGGGCCAACGTCCTGACTTTC
d_call: NA; clone_size: NA; v_call: TRBV4-1; j_call: TRBJ2-3; cdr3_aa: CASSQERSTDTQYF; cdr3_nt: TGCGCCAGCAGCCAAGAAAGGAGCACAGATACGCAGTATTTT
d_call: NA; clone_size: NA; v_call: TRBV19; j_call: TRBJ2-3; cdr3_aa: CASSMVRAGGTDTQYF; cdr3_nt: TGTGCCAGTAGTATGGTCAGGGCCGGAGGCACAGATACGCAGTATTTT
d_call: TRBD1; clone_size: NA; v_call: TRBV28; j_call: TRBJ1-5; cdr3_aa: CASSSYGGQLSNQPQHF; cdr3_nt: TGTGCCAGCAGTTCTTATGGGGGACAGCTTAGCAATCAGCCCCAGCATTTT
d_call: NA; clone_size: few; v_call: TRBV18; j_call: TRBJ2-2; cdr3_aa: CASSPRTSDTGELFF; cdr3_nt: TGTGCCAGCTCACCGAGGACTTCAGACACCGGGGAGCTGTTTTTT
d_call: NA; clone_size: NA; v_call: TRBV5-1; j_call: TRBJ2-7; cdr3_aa: CASSSDSYEQYF; cdr3_nt: TGCGCCAGCAGCTCCGACTCCTACGAGCAGTACTTC
d_call: NA; clone_size: NA; v_call: TRBV30; j_call: TRBJ2-1; cdr3_aa: CAWGGVDEQFF; cdr3_nt: TGTGCCTGGGGCGGGGTGGATGAGCAGTTCTTC
d_call: TRBD1; clone_size: NA; v_call: TRBV25-1; j_call: TRBJ2-2; cdr3_aa: CAVQGTGNTGELFF; cdr3_nt: TGTGCCGTCCAAGGGACAGGGAACACCGGGGAGCTGTTTTTT
d_call: TRBD2; clone_size: NA; v_call: TRBV10-2; j_call: TRBJ2-2; cdr3_aa: CASMKSGLGITGELFF; cdr3_nt: TGCGCCAGCATGAAGAGCGGACTAGGAATCACCGGGGAGCTGTTTTTT
d_call: NA; clone_size: NA; v_call: TRBV30; j_call: TRBJ2-5; cdr3_aa: CAWSVVGETQYF; cdr3_nt: TGTGCCTGGAGTGTGGTCGGGGAGACCCAGTACTTC
d_call: NA; clone_size: NA; v_call: TRBV15; j_call: TRBJ2-4; cdr3_aa: CATSRVIGYEYEGAKNIQYF; cdr3_nt: TGTGCCACCAGCAGAGTAATAGGGTACGAGTACGAGGGGGCCAAAAACATTCAGTACTTC
d_call: TRBD2; clone_size: NA; v_call: TRBV7-9; j_call: TRBJ2-5; cdr3_aa: CASSLNGGEETQYF; cdr3_nt: TGTGCCAGCAGCCTCAATGGGGGGGAAGAGACCCAGTACTTC
d_call: NA; clone_size: NA; v_call: TRBV28; j_call: TRBJ1-1; cdr3_aa: CASSSAQAFF; cdr3_nt: TGTGCCAGCAGTTCCGCCCAAGCTTTCTTT
d_call: TRBD2; clone_size: NA; v_call: TRBV7-3; j_call: TRBJ2-1; cdr3_aa: CASSLSSGRYFNEQFF; cdr3_nt: TGTGCCAGCAGCTTAAGTAGCGGGAGGTACTTTAATGAGCAGTTCTTC